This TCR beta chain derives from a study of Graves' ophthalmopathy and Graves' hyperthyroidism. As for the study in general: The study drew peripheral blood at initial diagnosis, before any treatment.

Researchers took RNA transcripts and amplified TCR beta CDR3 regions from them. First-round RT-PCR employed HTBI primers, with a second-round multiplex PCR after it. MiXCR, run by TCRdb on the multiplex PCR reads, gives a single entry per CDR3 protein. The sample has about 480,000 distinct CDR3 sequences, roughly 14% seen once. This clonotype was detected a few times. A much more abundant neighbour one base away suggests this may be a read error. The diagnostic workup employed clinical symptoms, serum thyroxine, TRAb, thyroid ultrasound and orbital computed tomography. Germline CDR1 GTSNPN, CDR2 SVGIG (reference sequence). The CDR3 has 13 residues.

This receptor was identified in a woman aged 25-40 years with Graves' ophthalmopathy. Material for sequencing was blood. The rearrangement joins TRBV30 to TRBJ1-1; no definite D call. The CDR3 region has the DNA TGTGCCTGGAGTGTAGGGCAGTACACTGAAGCTTGCTTT. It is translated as CAWSVGQYTEACF.